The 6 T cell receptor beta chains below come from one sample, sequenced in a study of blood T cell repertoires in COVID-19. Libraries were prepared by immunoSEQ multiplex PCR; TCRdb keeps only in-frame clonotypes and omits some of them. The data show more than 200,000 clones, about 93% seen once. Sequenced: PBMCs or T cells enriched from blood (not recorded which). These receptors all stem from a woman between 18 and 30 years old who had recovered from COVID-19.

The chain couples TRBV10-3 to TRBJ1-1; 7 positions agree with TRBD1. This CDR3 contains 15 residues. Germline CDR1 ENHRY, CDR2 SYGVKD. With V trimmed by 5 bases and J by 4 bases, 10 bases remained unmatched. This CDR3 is CAISRIPGGSTEAFF. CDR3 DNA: TGTGCCATCAGTCGAATCCCAGGGGGATCCACTGAAGCTTTCTTT.

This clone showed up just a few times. CDR3: CASSSSGRPLLREQYF. In DNA, the CDR3 is TGTGCCAGCAGTTCTAGCGGGAGGCCTCTCCTACGCGAGCAGTACTTC. The V call is TRBV28, the J call TRBJ2-7, with 11 bases aligning to TRBD2. Per the germline V gene, CDR1 is MDHEN and CDR2 is SYDVKM. The CDR3 extends over 16 amino acids. Trimming removed 4 bases from V and 6 bases from J; junction bases left unmatched: 11.

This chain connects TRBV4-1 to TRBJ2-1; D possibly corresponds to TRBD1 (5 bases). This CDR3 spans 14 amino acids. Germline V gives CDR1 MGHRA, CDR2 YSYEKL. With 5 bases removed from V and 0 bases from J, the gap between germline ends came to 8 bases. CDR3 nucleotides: TGCGCCAGCAGCGACAGAGCCTCCTACAATGAGCAGTTCTTC. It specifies CASSDRASYNEQFF.

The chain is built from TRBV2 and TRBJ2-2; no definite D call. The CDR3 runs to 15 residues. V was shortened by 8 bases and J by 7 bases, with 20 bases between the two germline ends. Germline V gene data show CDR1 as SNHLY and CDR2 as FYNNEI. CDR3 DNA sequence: TGTGCCAGCGGTGCCCAGTTTGTATCGATCGGGGAGCTGTTTTTT. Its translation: CASGAQFVSIGELFF. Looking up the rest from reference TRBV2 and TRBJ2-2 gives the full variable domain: EPEVTQTPSHQVTQMGQEVILRCVPISNHLYFYWYRQILGQKVEFLVSFYNNEISEKSEIFDDQFSVERPDGSNFTLKIRSTKLEDSAMYFCASGAQFVSIGELFFGEGSRLTVL.

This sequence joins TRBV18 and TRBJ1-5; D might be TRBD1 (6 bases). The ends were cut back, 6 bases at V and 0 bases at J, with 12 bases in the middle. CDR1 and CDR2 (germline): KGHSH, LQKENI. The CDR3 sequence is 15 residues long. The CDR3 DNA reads TGTGCCAGCTCGCTGTACAGGGATAGCAATCAGCCCCAGCATTTT. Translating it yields CASSLYRDSNQPQHF.

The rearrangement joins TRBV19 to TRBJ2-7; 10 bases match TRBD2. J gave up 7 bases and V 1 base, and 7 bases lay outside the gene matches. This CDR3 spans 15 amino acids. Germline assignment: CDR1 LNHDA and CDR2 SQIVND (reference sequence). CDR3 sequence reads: CASSIGSSGSQEQYF. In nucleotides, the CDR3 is TGTGCCAGTAGTATAGGATCTAGCGGGAGCCAAGAGCAGTACTTC.